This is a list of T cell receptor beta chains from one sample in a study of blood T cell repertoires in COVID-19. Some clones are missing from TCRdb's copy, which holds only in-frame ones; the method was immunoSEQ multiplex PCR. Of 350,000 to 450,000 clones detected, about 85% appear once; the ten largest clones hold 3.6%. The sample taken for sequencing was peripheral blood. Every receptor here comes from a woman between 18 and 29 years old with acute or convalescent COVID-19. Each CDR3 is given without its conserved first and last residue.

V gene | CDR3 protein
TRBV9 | ASSERAYAYNEQF
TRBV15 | ATSRDYRGVNEKLF
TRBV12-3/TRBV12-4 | ASSPGETQY
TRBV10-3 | AIRTDRNTEAF
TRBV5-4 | ASSSFGSSYEQY
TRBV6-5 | ASSPRANTEAF
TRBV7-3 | ASSLSDQETQY
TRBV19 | ASDGTANTGELF
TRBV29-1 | SVIGGKSYEQY
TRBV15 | ATSREQATNEKLF
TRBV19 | ASKRDPASYEQY
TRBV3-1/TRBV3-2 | ASSQLAGVFEQF
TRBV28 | ASSSPGTSGRATGELF
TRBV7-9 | ASSPGTGSHSGNTIY
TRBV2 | ASRSWNTEAF
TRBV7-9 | ASSLNSDNTEAF
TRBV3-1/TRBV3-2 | ASSQGGGPYEQY
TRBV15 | ATSRTGGVSYNEQF
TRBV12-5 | ASGLVLGKLNEKLF
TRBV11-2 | ASSRPQGASEKLF
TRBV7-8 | ASSSETGGVGNEQF
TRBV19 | ASLGGQGQDQPQH
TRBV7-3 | ASSLMAEYNEQF
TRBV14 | ASSQDSNTEAF
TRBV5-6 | ASSVGQGAYEQY
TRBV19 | ASSAGEPANYGYT
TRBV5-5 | ASSLGPGVGNYGYT
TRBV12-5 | ASGSGFQETQY
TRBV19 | ASSPLGEIGQPQH
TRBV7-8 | ASSLAFLGQGFTGELF
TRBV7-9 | ASSSGTGNEKLF
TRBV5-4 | ASSFETGAGTEAF
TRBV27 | ASSYGTGHPYGYT
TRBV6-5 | ASSSSGQGGTDTQY
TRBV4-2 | ASSQADRGFNEQF
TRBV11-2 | ASRDSTEAF
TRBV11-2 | ASSLTSGMTGELF
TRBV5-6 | ASSLSSQGVIYGYT
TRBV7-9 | ASSLSLSEAF
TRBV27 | ASSSEGDRVYNEQF
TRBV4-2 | ASTLSSRGNTGELF
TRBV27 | ASRRFSRGSTDTQY
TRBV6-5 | ASSYSKGPRNEQF
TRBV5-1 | ASRNGQEAF
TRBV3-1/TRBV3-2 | ASSADSSQPQH
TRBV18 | ASSPGTGQSWGNYGYT